The sequence of this TCR beta chain was determined in a study of T cells in Graves' hyperthyroidism and ophthalmopathy. This CDR3 has 15 residues. CDR1 and CDR2 from the germline V gene are SGHVS and FQNEAQ. Notes on this clonotype: The junction does not match germline at one end; this may be a read error.

Exclusion followed for patients with uncontrolled infection, other autoimmune disease, pregnancy or lactation. Diagnoses were established using clinical symptoms, serum thyroxine and TRAb, thyroid ultrasound and orbital computed tomography. There were TCR beta CDR3 regions amplified from RNA transcripts. The HTBI primer set served for first-round RT-PCR of the TCR CDR3. A single record per CDR3 protein comes from TCRdb applying MiXCR to the multiplex PCR reads. Here the sample spans fewer than 700,000 distinct CDR3 sequences, 15% to 20% being singletons. This chain joins TRBV7-8 and TRBJ1-3; D ambiguous. The sample consisted of blood. The clonotype originates from a woman aged 25 to 39 with Graves' hyperthyroidism. The CDR3 reads CASSPPELAGNTIHF. In DNA form, the CDR3 reads TGTGCCAGCAGCCCGCCCGAGTTAGCTGGAAACACCATACATTTT.